Sequencing of this TCR beta chain was carried out in a study of blood T cells in healthy people across ages. Alongside a J-beta primer mix, a sample-barcoded 5' primer served in a second PCR lasting about 7 to 11 cycles. TCRdb itself ran the 5' RACE reads through MiXCR, one entry per CDR3 protein. The repertoire consists of roughly 1,000,000 distinct CDR3 sequences, with 20% to 25% occurring once and the leading ten covering 0.65% to 0.95%. There are a few counts of this clonotype. These data were also filed under a second study, of T cells of mothers and their children.

The receptor was isolated from a girl aged 2 to 9 in good health. The specimen was blood.

The CDR3: CASSQALPGQTQYF. The CDR3 DNA is TGTGCCAGCAGCCAAGCTCTCCCGGGCCAGACCCAGTACTTC. This chain uses TRBV4-2 with TRBJ2-5; D gene unclear. The CDR3 is 14 amino acids. The V and J ends lost 1 base and 6 bases respectively, with 12 bases between them. Germline CDR1 is LGHNA and CDR2 is YNFKEQ.